These T cell receptor beta chains were read from a single sample in a study of blood T cell repertoires in COVID-19. The table came from immunoSEQ multiplex PCR; TCRdb's copy has only in-frame clones and leaves some out. The data show 150,000 to 200,000 clones, approximately 86% seen once. Sequencing was performed on peripheral blood. Receptor source: a man in his forties or fifties with active or convalescent COVID-19. The CDR3 runs from the conserved cysteine through the conserved F or W. The order of the fields is CDR3 length, D gene, clone size, J gene, V gene, CDR3 DNA, CDR3 protein. D genes are given only for firm matches. Not all rows give a size; the values are once, few, many and, for expanded clones, a class.

>16|TRBD1|many|TRBJ1-4|TRBV5-1
TGCGCCAGCAGCTTGCTACAGACAGGGGGCCGTGAAAAACTGTTTTTT
CASSLLQTGGREKLFF
>16|TRBD1|few|TRBJ2-7|TRBV5-3
TGTGCCAGAAGTCTAACCGGGACAGGGGACCTCTACGAGCAGTACTTC
CARSLTGTGDLYEQYF
>15|.|.|TRBJ2-2|TRBV7-2
TGTGCCAGCAGCTTAGGAGGGGGAGGGGCCGGGGAGCTGTTTTTT
CASSLGGGGAGELFF
>17|.|.|TRBJ1-4|TRBV14
TGTGCCAGCAGCCAGGAGGTAGAGGCGGGGGGTGGGGAAAAACTGTTTTTT
CASSQEVEAGGGEKLFF
>13|.|.|TRBJ2-5|TRBV15
TGTGCCGCCAAGAGTGGGGGGATTGAGACCCAGTACTTC
CAAKSGGIETQYF
>12|.|.|TRBJ2-4|TRBV19
TGTGCCAGTAGTAAGAGCGGCAACATTCAGTACTTC
CASSKSGNIQYF
>13|.|.|TRBJ1-2|TRBV7-9
TGTGCCAGCAGCTTATCACAGGTCTATGGCTACACCTTC
CASSLSQVYGYTF
>16|TRBD2|once|TRBJ2-3|TRBV20-1
TGCAGTGCTAGTCCGCTTAGCGGGGGGATCACAGATACGCAGTATTTT
CSASPLSGGITDTQYF
>13|TRBD1|.|TRBJ1-5|TRBV28
TGTGCCAGCGCGGACAGGTCGTATCAGCCCCAGCATTTT
CASADRSYQPQHF
>18|TRBD1|.|TRBJ1-6|TRBV19
TGTGCCAGTACTCTAGGTGGACAGGGGGCTGCTAGTCATTCACCCCTCCACTTT
CASTLGGQGAASHSPLHF
>15|TRBD1|.|TRBJ2-2|TRBV27
TGTGCCAGCAGTTTATGGCAGGGGGCGACCGGGGAGCTGTTTTTT
CASSLWQGATGELFF
>17|TRBD1|.|TRBJ1-1|TRBV20-1
TGCAGTGCTAGTCCCCCCCAGGGGGCGCGGGTAGATACTGAAGCTTTCTTT
CSASPPQGARVDTEAFF
>18|TRBD2|.|TRBJ2-5|TRBV4-1
TGCGCCAGCAGCCAAGAAAAGCTAGCGGGAGGCCCCCAAGAGACCCAGTACTTC
CASSQEKLAGGPQETQYF
>15|TRBD1|once|TRBJ1-1|TRBV11-2
TGTGCCAGCAGCCAAGACAGGGGAGGGAACACTGAAGCTTTCTTT
CASSQDRGGNTEAFF
>13|.|few|TRBJ1-5|TRBV15
TGTGCCACCAGCAGAGACTGGAGCCAGCCCCAGCATTTT
CATSRDWSQPQHF
>18|TRBD2|.|TRBJ2-3|TRBV7-2
TGTGCCAGCAGCCAGGGACTAGCGGGAGGGTCCCCCGGAGATACGCAGTATTTT
CASSQGLAGGSPGDTQYF
>18|TRBD1|.|TRBJ1-5|TRBV7-6
TGTGCCAGCAGCTTAGAGGCAGGGGGCGGATATAGCAATCAGCCCCAGCATTTT
CASSLEAGGGYSNQPQHF
>16|.|.|TRBJ1-3|TRBV30
TGTGCCTGGAGGAACTCGGCGGGGGCGGCTAGAAACACCATATATTTT
CAWRNSAGAARNTIYF
>15|.|.|TRBJ1-3|TRBV7-2
TGTGCCAGCAGCTCGGCGGGGAGCTCTGGAAACACCATATATTTT
CASSSAGSSGNTIYF
>19|TRBD2|.|TRBJ2-3|TRBV30
TGTGCCTGGAGAGGGACTAGCGGGGCAACTTTTACTAGCACAGATACGCAGTATTTT
CAWRGTSGATFTSTDTQYF
>18|.|.|TRBJ2-2|TRBV11-2
TGTGCCAGCAACTTAGACCACGGCATCGGGTGGGAGACCGGGGAGCTGTTTTTT
CASNLDHGIGWETGELFF
>16|TRBD1|.|TRBJ1-1|TRBV7-9
TGTGCCAGCGACCCAGGCAGGACAGGGTGGGACACTGAAGCTTTCTTT
CASDPGRTGWDTEAFF
>15|TRBD2|.|TRBJ2-5|TRBV7-2
TGTGCCAGCAGTAATAGCGGGGGGTACCAAGAGACCCAGTACTTC
CASSNSGGYQETQYF
>17|.|.|TRBJ1-1|TRBV5-4
TGTGCCAGCAGCCCGACAGGCCCTTCGAATCCCTCGACTGAAGCTTTCTTT
CASSPTGPSNPSTEAFF
>14|.|.|TRBJ1-2|TRBV18
TGTGCCAGCTCACCTAAGGGAGAAAACTATGGCTACACCTTC
CASSPKGENYGYTF
>17|TRBD2|once|TRBJ2-7|TRBV4-1
TGCGCCAGCAGCCAAGATTTGGGCAGCGGGAGTCTGGGGGAGCAGTACTTC
CASSQDLGSGSLGEQYF
>13|TRBD1|.|TRBJ1-2|TRBV4-1
TGCGCCAGCTCCCGGGACAGGGAATATGGCTACACCTTC
CASSRDREYGYTF
>15|TRBD1|few|TRBJ1-5|TRBV5-6
TGTGCCAGCAGCTCCGGACAGGGTTTAAGGGAGCCCCAGCATTTT
CASSSGQGLREPQHF
>15|.|once|TRBJ1-5|TRBV5-6
TGTGCCAGCAGCCGCGGGGTACGGGGCAATCAGCCCCAGCATTTT
CASSRGVRGNQPQHF
>13|.|.|TRBJ1-2|TRBV11-2
TGTGCCAGCAGCTTAGAGGGGGCCTATGGCTACACCTTC
CASSLEGAYGYTF
>15|TRBD2|.|TRBJ2-1|TRBV30
TGTGCCTGGAGTGGACTAGCGGGAGGGCCCTCTGAGCAGTTCTTC
CAWSGLAGGPSEQFF
>15|TRBD1|few|TRBJ2-2|TRBV11-2
TGTGCCAGCAGAGGGGACAGGGGGTACACCGGGGAGCTGTTTTTT
CASRGDRGYTGELFF
>15|TRBD1|.|TRBJ2-7|TRBV5-1
TGCGCCAGCAGCTTGGTGACAGGGGGCTCCTACGAGCAGTACTTC
CASSLVTGGSYEQYF
>14|.|.|TRBJ2-4|TRBV7-2
TGTGCCAGCAGCGCACGTACAGGGACGAACATTCAGTACTTC
CASSARTGTNIQYF
>17|.|few|TRBJ2-7|TRBV21-1
TGTGCCAGCAGCAAAGACTTCACCAGGGTATCCTCCTACGAGCAGTACTTC
CASSKDFTRVSSYEQYF
>15|TRBD2|.|TRBJ2-7|TRBV19
TGTGCCAGTAGTAGCAGCGGGAGGGCCTCGGGCGAGCAGTACTTC
CASSSSGRASGEQYF
>15|TRBD1|.|TRBJ1-4|TRBV7-6
TGTGCCAGCAGCTCCGCGACAGGGTACGATGAAAAACTGTTTTTT
CASSSATGYDEKLFF
>14|.|.|TRBJ2-7|TRBV7-9
TGTGCCAGCAGCTTAAGCGGCTCTGACTACGAGCAGTACTTC
CASSLSGSDYEQYF
>17|TRBD1|.|TRBJ2-3|TRBV11-2
TGTGCCAGCAGCTCTCCCGACAGGGGCGAGGGCACAGATACGCAGTATTTT
CASSSPDRGEGTDTQYF
>13|.|few|TRBJ1-1|TRBV19
TGTGCCAGTAGCAACCAAGGGGGCACTGAAGCTTTCTTT
CASSNQGGTEAFF
>12|.|.|TRBJ2-3|TRBV7-9
TGTGCCAGCAGACACGCCTCGGATACGCAGTATTTT
CASRHASDTQYF
>14|.|.|TRBJ1-4|TRBV30
TGTGCCTGGAGTGTCAGGGATATTCGAGAAAAACTGTTTTTT
CAWSVRDIREKLFF
>15|TRBD2|.|TRBJ2-1|TRBV24-1
TGTGCCACCAGTGATACGGGGGGTGACTACAATGAGCAGTTCTTC
CATSDTGGDYNEQFF
>12|.|.|TRBJ1-1|TRBV14
TGTGCCAGCAGCCTTTTACGGGTGATAGCTTTCTTT
CASSLLRVIAFF
>16|.|once|TRBJ2-2|TRBV4-1
TGCGCCAGCAGCCAAGTCGGGACACGCGTAACCGGGGAGCTGTTTTTT
CASSQVGTRVTGELFF